This passage covers 20 T cell receptor beta chains from one sample sequenced in a study of T cells in Graves' hyperthyroidism and ophthalmopathy. RNA transcripts gave rise to amplified TCR beta CDR3 regions. Carried out on the TCR CDR3, a first-round RT-PCR used the HTBI primer set. TCRdb processed the multiplex PCR reads anew with MiXCR; each CDR3 protein has one entry. The repertoire holds about 690,000 distinct CDR3 sequences, with 15% to 20% as singletons. Material: blood. These receptors were obtained from a man aged 50 to 59 with Graves' hyperthyroidism.

Ten or more counts support this clonotype. DNA of the CDR3: TGTGCCAGCAGCTTAAATCAGGTGGAGCAGTTCTTC. It specifies CASSLNQVEQFF. V and J are TRBV11-2 and TRBJ2-1; the D is unclear. The CDR3 length is 12 residues. Germline V CDR1 and CDR2: SGHAT, FQNNGV. Between the trimmed V and J ends, which lost 2 bases and 10 bases, there was a span of 9 bases.

V usage is TRBV14 and J usage is TRBJ2-2; no definite D call. The V end was cut by 0 bases, the J end by 4 bases, with 12 bases between. Germline V CDR1 and CDR2: SGHDN, FVKESK. This CDR3 spans 16 amino acids. Written as DNA, the CDR3 is TGTGCCAGCAGCCAAGATGCTAACCAGATCACCGGGGAGCTGTTTTTT. Residues: CASSQDANQITGELFF.

This clonotype was detected only a few times. J is TRBJ2-7 and V is TRBV27; a weak D match, TRBD1 (6 bases). Deletions cut 0 bases from V and 5 bases from J, with 11 bases between. Germline-derived CDR1 and CDR2 are MNHEY and SMNVEV (reference sequence). This CDR3 is built from 14 residues. The CDR3 coding sequence is TGTGCCAGCAGTTTATCGGGGGCCGGGAACGAGCAGTACTTC. Translated, it gives CASSLSGAGNEQYF.

This clonotype was seen repeatedly, ten times or more. The chain combines TRBV6-1 with TRBJ2-5; either TRBD1 or TRBD2 may fit D (7 bases each). Germline CDR1 reads MNHNS; CDR2 reads SASEGT. V lost 6 bases to trimming and J lost 5 bases, with 13 bases between them. This CDR3 is 13 amino acids long. The CDR3 DNA reads as TGTGCCAGCAGCGCAGGGGGGGAGGAGACCCAGTACTTC. Translation gives CASSAGGEETQYF.

This clonotype was observed many times. The rearrangement joins TRBV5-1 to TRBJ2-7; 10 bases map to TRBD2. V dropped 5 bases and J dropped 1; count of bases not matched to a gene: 9. This CDR3 is built from 16 residues. Germline-derived CDR1 and CDR2 are SGHRS and YFSETQ. The CDR3 bases are TGCGCCAGCAGTACCACTAGCGGGATGGATTCCTACGAGCAGTACTTC. This encodes CASSTTSGMDSYEQYF.

There are many counts of this clonotype. The chain carries TRBV6-1 and TRBJ2-7, with 10 bases fitting TRBD2. Germline CDR1 and CDR2: MNHNS and SASEGT. After removal of 6 bases from V and 3 bases from J, the junction contained 5 bases not matched to a gene. This CDR3 spans 14 amino acids. CDR3 in DNA: TGTGCCAGCAGATACGCTAGCGGGAGCTACGAGCAGTACTTC. Its protein product is CASRYASGSYEQYF.

The chain is built from TRBV6-5 and TRBJ1-4; tentative D call: TRBD1 (6 bases). Germline V gives CDR1 MNHEY, CDR2 SVGAGI. The CDR3 spans 13 residues. V dropped 4 bases and J dropped 7 bases, with 10 bases sitting between them. The CDR3 nucleotides are TGTGCCAGCAGTTCAGGGGTTAGTGAAAAACTGTTTTTT. Amino acids: CASSSGVSEKLFF.

Many counts were recorded for this clonotype. The chain links TRBV20-1 to TRBJ2-2; TRBD2 agrees at 8 bases. Germline lookup yields CDR1 DFQATT and CDR2 SNEGSKA (reference sequence). The trim removed 2 bases at V and 6 bases at J, leaving 8 bases unmatched. The CDR3 spans 15 residues. CDR3 coding DNA: TGCAGTGCTAGACCGAGGACTAGCTTGGCCGGGGAGCTGTTTTTT. Amino acid sequence: CSARPRTSLAGELFF.

The gene calls are TRBV5-5 and TRBJ2-1; TRBD2 matches at 7 bases. The length of the CDR3 is 16 residues. Trimming at V came to 3 bases and at J to 3 bases, leaving 9 bases not matched to a gene. Germline-derived CDR1 and CDR2 are SGHKS and YYEKEE (reference sequence). CDR3 DNA sequence: TGTGCCAGCAGCTGGGAACTAGCGCAACACTACAATGAGCAGTTCTTC. It encodes CASSWELAQHYNEQFF.

The sample holds a few counts of this clonotype. The chain links TRBV28 to TRBJ2-7; 9 bases map to TRBD2. The CDR3 covers 15 residues. Germline assignment: CDR1 MDHEN and CDR2 SYDVKM. V shed 6 bases, J shed 5 bases, and the junction held 11 bases outside the gene matches. CDR3 region: CASRERSGRVNEQYF. CDR3 DNA sequence: TGTGCCAGCAGGGAACGTAGCGGGAGAGTCAACGAGCAGTACTTC.

This clonotype was seen many times. The chain carries TRBV5-5 and TRBJ2-5; possibly TRBD2 for D (5 bases). CDR3 size: 13 residues. Trimming cost V 5 bases and J 1 base, with 9 bases left between them. CDR1 is SGHKS and CDR2 is YYEKEE in the germline V gene (reference sequence). The CDR3 loop reads CASRLSGQETQYF. CDR3 sequence (DNA): TGTGCCAGCAGACTAAGCGGCCAAGAGACCCAGTACTTC.

Details on this clonotype: A much larger clone is a single base away; this may be a read error. The chain couples TRBV11-2 to TRBJ2-3; 8 positions agree with TRBD2. The length of the CDR3 is 16 residues. Germline CDR1 and CDR2: SGHAT and FQNNGV. CDR3 DNA sequence: TGTGCCAGCAGCTTAGAGGGACTAGGCCGCACAGATTCGCAGTATTTT. Translated: CASSLEGLGRTDSQYF.

This clonotype has at least ten counts. This chain connects TRBV28 to TRBJ2-1; 8 nucleotides agree with TRBD2. This CDR3 is built from 15 residues. With V trimmed by 2 bases and J by 9 bases, 9 bases remained unmatched. The germline gives CDR1 MDHEN, CDR2 SYDVKM. The CDR3 loop is CASSLKGTRSSEQFF. The CDR3 DNA reads TGTGCCAGCAGTTTAAAGGGGACTAGGTCTTCTGAGCAGTTCTTC. Together with reference TRBV28 and TRBJ2-1, the CDR3 gives the full variable domain: DVKVTQSSRYLVKRTGEKVFLECVQDMDHENMFWYRQDPGLGLRLIYFSYDVKMKEKGDIPEGYSVSREKKERFSLILESASTNQTSMYLCASSLKGTRSSEQFFGPGTRLTVL.

This clonotype was observed many times. DNA for the CDR3: TGTGCCAGCAGTTTGAGGGACCAAGAGACCCAGTACTTC. Its translation: CASSLRDQETQYF. The rearrangement uses TRBV12-3 or TRBV12-4 and TRBJ2-5; D is possibly TRBD2 (5 bases). Trimming left V 3 bases short and J 0 bases short, with 5 bases between. This CDR3 is 13 amino acids long.

To note about this clonotype: This may come from a read error, since a much larger clone is one base off. The chain couples TRBV9 to TRBJ2-7, with no clear D. The CDR3 has 15 residues. Germline V gene sequence: CDR1 SGDLS, CDR2 YYNGEE. CDR3 DNA sequence: TGTACCAGCAGTTTTCCTCGCCTGCCGACCTACGAGCAGTACTTC. Its protein is CTSSFPRLPTYEQYF.

Concerning this clonotype: A junction boundary mismatches the germline segment, possibly from a read error. The V call is TRBV30, the J call TRBJ1-6, with D maybe TRBD1 (5 bases). Per the germline V gene, CDR1 is GTSNPN and CDR2 is SVGIG (reference sequence). This CDR3 is 13 amino acids long. The CDR3 is CAWVDSNNSPLQF. In DNA, the CDR3 is TGTGCCTGGGTTGACAGCAATAATTCACCCCTCCAGTTT.

The chain is built from TRBV7-3 and TRBJ2-1, with D possibly called TRBD1 or TRBD2 (5 bases each). Trimming removed 2 bases from V and 7 bases from J, with 15 bases in between. Germline V gene sequence: CDR1 SGHTA, CDR2 FQGTGA. This CDR3 spans 15 amino acids. Here the CDR3 DNA reads TGTGCCAGCAGCTTAGGGGGAGCTCTGGGAAATGAGCAGTTCTTC. Translation gives CASSLGGALGNEQFF.

This clonotype was observed a few times. This CDR3 is CASTTGTSGSHTQYF. The CDR3 DNA sequence: TGTGCCAGTACAACCGGGACTAGCGGATCCCATACGCAGTATTTT. V usage is TRBV19 and J usage is TRBJ2-3, with 11 positions matching TRBD2. This CDR3 is built from 15 residues. J gave up 7 bases and V 7 bases, and 10 bases lay outside the gene matches. Germline assignment: CDR1 LNHDA and CDR2 SQIVND (reference sequence).

The V call is TRBV19, the J call TRBJ2-1; 8 bases map to TRBD2. The germline V gene has CDR1 LNHDA and CDR2 SQIVND (reference sequence). Trimming took 6 bases from V and 0 from J; bases not matched to a gene: 13. There are 18 residues in the CDR3. The CDR3 sequence: CASRPAGLAGSSYNEQFF. CDR3 coding DNA: TGTGCCAGTAGGCCAGCCGGTTTAGCGGGAAGCTCCTACAATGAGCAGTTCTTC.

This clonotype was counted ten times or more. The chain has TRBV27 and TRBJ2-1, with TRBD2 matching over 11 bases. The CDR3 spans 16 residues. Germline CDR1 and CDR2: MNHEY and SMNVEV (reference sequence). The V segment lost 6 bases and the J segment 5 bases; nucleotides outside the gene matches: 9. The CDR3 bases are TGTGCCAGCAGCTTCCTAGCGGGAGGCCCCCACAATGAGCAGTTCTTC. It encodes CASSFLAGGPHNEQFF.